The 12 T cell receptor beta chains presented below share a single source sample, sequenced in a study of blood T cells in healthy people across ages. A second PCR of 7 to 11 cycles used a sample-barcoded 5' primer and a J-beta primer mix. TCRdb re-derived calls from the 5' RACE reads in MiXCR, one entry per CDR3 protein. The data hold about 640,000 distinct CDR3 sequences, with about 53% observed a single time. Sequencing was done on a sample of blood. All receptors come from a man in his 60s in good health.

The chain carries TRBV5-1 and TRBJ1-2; no clear D gene. The CDR3 is 14 residues long. V was shortened by 0 bases and J by 2 bases, with 8 bases between the two germline ends. Germline CDR1 reads SGHRS; CDR2 reads YFSETQ. The CDR3 loop is CASSLVVSNYGYTF. The CDR3 DNA sequence: TGCGCCAGCAGCTTGGTAGTCAGCAACTATGGCTACACCTTC.

This clonotype is a singleton in its sample. At one of its ends the junction is not consistent with the germline gene, which may arise from a read error. This sequence joins TRBV6-2 or TRBV6-3 and TRBJ1-1; the D gene is possibly TRBD1 (6 bases). Germline lookup yields CDR1 MNHEY and CDR2 SVGEGT. The CDR3 totals 11 residues. DNA of the CDR3: TGTGTCAGCAGGCAGGGGACTGAAGCTTTCTTT. Its translation: CVSRQGTEAFF.

Of note for this clonotype: Because the CDR3's place on the DNA is in doubt, the DNA is left out and the CDR3 is given as listed by TCRdb. The V gene is TRBV5-1, the J gene TRBJ1-6. Germline-derived CDR1 and CDR2 are SGHRS and YFSETQ. The CDR3 has 23 amino acids, counting both end residues. The chain's CDR3 is CASSLQRGAAQIRSILAQAPLHF.

The chain links TRBV29-1 to TRBJ2-1, with 15 bases that match TRBD2. J lost 7 bases, V lost 2 bases, and 3 bases had no gene match. The CDR3 has 15 amino acids. Germline V gene lookup returns CDR1 SQVTM and CDR2 ANQGSEA. The CDR3 nucleotides are TGCAGCGTTGAAACCGGGACTAGCGGGGGGAATGAGCAGTTCTTC. As protein: CSVETGTSGGNEQFF.

The chain links TRBV9 to TRBJ2-4, with D possibly being TRBD2 (7 bases). V was cut by 3 bases and J by 7 bases, with 20 bases left in between. This CDR3 has 16 residues. Germline-derived CDR1 and CDR2 are SGDLS and YYNGEE. CDR3 sequence: CASSAPSRGGENIQYF. In DNA, the CDR3 is TGTGCCAGCAGCGCGCCCTCAAGGGGGGGCGAGAACATTCAGTACTTC.

The chain links TRBV10-3 to TRBJ2-7; 7 positions agree with TRBD1. Judging by the DNA end, TRBJ2-5 fits better; the J call may be wrong. The CDR3 has 13 residues. Germline-derived CDR1 and CDR2 are ENHRY and SYGVKD. The CDR3 protein is CAISPTGPETQYF. The CDR3 DNA reads as TGTGCCATCAGCCCGACAGGGCCGGAGACCCAGTACTTC.

The chain has TRBV14 and TRBJ2-4; D remains ambiguous. Judging by the DNA end, TRBJ2-7 fits better; the J call may be wrong. This CDR3 region has 13 residues. CDR1 SGHDN and CDR2 FVKESK come from the germline V gene. The CDR3 nucleotides read TGTGCCAGCAGCCAAGTTTCGGTCGGCGAGCAGTACTTC. Translation gives CASSQVSVGEQYF.

The chain has TRBV2 and TRBJ2-1; 14 bases agree with TRBD2. Germline CDR1 and CDR2: SNHLY and FYNNEI. There are 20 residues in the CDR3. Trimming took 6 bases from V and 0 from J; bases not matched to a gene: 13. In DNA form, the CDR3 reads TGTGCCAGCAGCGTGCCCTGGACTAGCGGGGGGAAAAGCTCCTACAATGAGCAGTTCTTC. Encoded protein: CASSVPWTSGGKSSYNEQFF.

The chain carries TRBV6-6 and TRBJ2-1, with 12 bases matching TRBD1. This CDR3 is 15 amino acids long. The V segment lost 0 bases and the J segment 9 bases; nucleotides outside the gene matches: 3. The germline gives CDR1 MNHNY, CDR2 SVGAGI (reference sequence). CDR3 loop: CASSYSGQGAGEQFF. CDR3 sequence (DNA): TGTGCCAGCAGTTACTCGGGACAGGGGGCCGGTGAGCAGTTCTTC.

On this clonotype itself: At one of its ends the junction is not consistent with the germline gene, which may arise from a read error. The J gene is TRBJ1-2, the V gene TRBV20-1, with 7 bases fitting TRBD1. The CDR3 runs 14 residues. Per germline, CDR1 DFQATT and CDR2 SNEGSKA (reference sequence). This chain's CDR3 is CGAKGQTGNYGYTF. For the CDR3, the DNA is TGCGGTGCTAAAGGCCAGACAGGGAACTATGGCTACACCTTC.

This clonotype was recorded at least ten times. The chain combines TRBV20-1 with TRBJ1-5, with 11 bases matching TRBD1. Germline V lookup: CDR1 DFQATT, CDR2 SNEGSKA (reference sequence). Trimming removed 5 bases from V and 6 bases from J; junction bases left unmatched: 3. The CDR3 loop spans 13 amino acids. The CDR3 coding sequence is TGCAGTGCTGGACAGGGGGCCGGTCAGCCCCAGCATTTT. It encodes CSAGQGAGQPQHF.

Only one count was recorded for this clonotype. The chain uses TRBV3-1 and TRBJ1-1; 7 nucleotides agree with TRBD1. Per germline, CDR1 LGHDT and CDR2 YNNKEL (reference sequence). This CDR3 region has 15 residues. V shed 3 bases and J 4 bases; nucleotides not matched to a gene: 8. DNA for the CDR3: TGTGCCAGCAGCCAGGACAGGTCGTGGGGCACTGAAGCTTTCTTT. Protein: CASSQDRSWGTEAFF.